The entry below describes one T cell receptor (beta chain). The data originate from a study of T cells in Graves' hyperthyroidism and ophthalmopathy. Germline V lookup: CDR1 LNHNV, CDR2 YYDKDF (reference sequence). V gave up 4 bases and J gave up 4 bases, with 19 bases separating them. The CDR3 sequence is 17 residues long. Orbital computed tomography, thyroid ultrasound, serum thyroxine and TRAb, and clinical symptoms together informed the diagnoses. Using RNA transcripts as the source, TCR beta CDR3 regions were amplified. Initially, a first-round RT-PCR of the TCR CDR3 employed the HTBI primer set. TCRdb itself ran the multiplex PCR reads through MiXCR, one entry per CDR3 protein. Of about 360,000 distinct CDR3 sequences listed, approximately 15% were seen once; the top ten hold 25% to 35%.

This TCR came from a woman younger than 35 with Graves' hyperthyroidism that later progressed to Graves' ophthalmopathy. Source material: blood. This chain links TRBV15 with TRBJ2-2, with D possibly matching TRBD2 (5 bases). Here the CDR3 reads CATSKEPREGLTGELFF. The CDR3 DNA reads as TGTGCCACCAGCAAAGAACCTCGAGAGGGCCTCACCGGGGAGCTGTTTTTT.